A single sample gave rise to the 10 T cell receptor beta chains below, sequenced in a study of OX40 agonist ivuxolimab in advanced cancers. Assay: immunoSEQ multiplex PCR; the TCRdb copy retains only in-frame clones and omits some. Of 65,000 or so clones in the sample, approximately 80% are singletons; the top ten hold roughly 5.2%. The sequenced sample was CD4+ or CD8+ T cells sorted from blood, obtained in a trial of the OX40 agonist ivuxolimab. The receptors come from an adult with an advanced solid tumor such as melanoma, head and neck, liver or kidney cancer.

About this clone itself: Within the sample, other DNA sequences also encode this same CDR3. The CDR3 region has the DNA TGTGCCAGTAGTATAGGGGGGTTCGCCGGGGAGCTGTTTTTT. It is translated as CASSIGGFAGELFF. The V gene is TRBV19, the J gene TRBJ2-2, with D perhaps assigned TRBD1 or TRBD2 (5 bases each). CDR3 length: 14 residues. Trimming left V 1 base short and J 6 bases short, with 9 bases between. Looked up from germline, CDR1 is LNHDA and CDR2 is SQIVND (reference sequence). The whole variable domain, remainder taken from reference TRBV19 and TRBJ2-2, is DGGITQSPKYLFRKEGQNVTLSCEQNLNHDAMYWYRQDPGQGLRLIYYSQIVNDFQKGDIAEGYSVSREKKESFPLTVTSAQKNPTAFYLCASSIGGFAGELFFGEGSRLTVL.

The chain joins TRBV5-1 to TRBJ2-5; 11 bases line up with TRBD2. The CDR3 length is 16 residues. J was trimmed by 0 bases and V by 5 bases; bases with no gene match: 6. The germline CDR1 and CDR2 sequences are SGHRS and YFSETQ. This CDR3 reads CASRRWGLADQETQYF. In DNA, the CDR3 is TGCGCCAGCAGGAGGTGGGGACTAGCGGACCAAGAGACCCAGTACTTC.

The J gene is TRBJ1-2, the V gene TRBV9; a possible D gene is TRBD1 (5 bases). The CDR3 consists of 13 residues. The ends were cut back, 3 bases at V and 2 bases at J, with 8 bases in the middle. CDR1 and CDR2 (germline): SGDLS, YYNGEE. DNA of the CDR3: TGTGCCAGCAGCGAGGCAGGGAACTATGGCTACACCTTC. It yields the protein CASSEAGNYGYTF.

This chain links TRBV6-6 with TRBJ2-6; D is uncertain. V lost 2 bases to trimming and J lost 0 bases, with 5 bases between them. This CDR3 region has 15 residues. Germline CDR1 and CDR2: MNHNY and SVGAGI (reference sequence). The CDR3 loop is CASSYESSGANVLTF. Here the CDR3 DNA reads TGTGCCAGCAGTTACGAGAGCTCTGGGGCCAACGTCCTGACTTTC.

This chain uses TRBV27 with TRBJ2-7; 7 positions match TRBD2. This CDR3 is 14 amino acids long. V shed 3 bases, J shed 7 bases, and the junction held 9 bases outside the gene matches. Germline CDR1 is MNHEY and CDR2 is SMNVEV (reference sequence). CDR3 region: CASSFLAAVGEQYF. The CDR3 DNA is TGTGCCAGCAGTTTCCTAGCGGCCGTGGGGGAGCAGTACTTC.

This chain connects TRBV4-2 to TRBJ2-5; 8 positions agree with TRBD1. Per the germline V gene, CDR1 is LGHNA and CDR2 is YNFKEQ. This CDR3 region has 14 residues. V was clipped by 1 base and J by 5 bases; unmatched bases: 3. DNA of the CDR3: TGTGCCAGCAGCCAAGGGACAGGGTACGAGACCCAGTACTTC. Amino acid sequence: CASSQGTGYETQYF.

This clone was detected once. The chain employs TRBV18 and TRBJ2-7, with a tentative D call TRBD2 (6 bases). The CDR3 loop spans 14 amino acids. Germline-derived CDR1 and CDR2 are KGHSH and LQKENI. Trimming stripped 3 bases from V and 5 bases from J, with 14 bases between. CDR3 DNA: TGTGCCAGCTCACCCGGGGAGGAAACTCACGAGCAGTACTTC. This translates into CASSPGEETHEQYF.

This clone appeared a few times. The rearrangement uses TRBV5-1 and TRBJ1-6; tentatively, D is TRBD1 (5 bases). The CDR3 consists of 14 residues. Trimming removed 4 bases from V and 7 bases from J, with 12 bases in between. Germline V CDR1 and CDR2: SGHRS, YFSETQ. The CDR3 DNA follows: TGCGCCAGCAGCACCGGGGCCTTAAATTCACCCCTCCACTTT. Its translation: CASSTGALNSPLHF. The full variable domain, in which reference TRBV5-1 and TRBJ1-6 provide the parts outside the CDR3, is KAGVTQTPRYLIKTRGQQVTLSCSPISGHRSVSWYQQTPGQGLQFLFEYFSETQRNKGNFPGRFSGRQFSNSRSEMNVSTLELGDSALYLCASSTGALNSPLHFGNGTRLTVT.

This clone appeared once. The DNA of the CDR3 is TGTGCCAGCAGCCTCAGGACTAGCGGCCTCTCCTACAATGAGCAGTTCTTC. It encodes CASSLRTSGLSYNEQFF. This chain links TRBV7-2 with TRBJ2-1, with TRBD2 matching 10 bases. The CDR3 is made up of 17 amino acids. The germline V gene encodes CDR1 SGHTA and CDR2 FQGNSA. The trim removed 5 bases at V and 0 bases at J, leaving 7 bases unmatched.

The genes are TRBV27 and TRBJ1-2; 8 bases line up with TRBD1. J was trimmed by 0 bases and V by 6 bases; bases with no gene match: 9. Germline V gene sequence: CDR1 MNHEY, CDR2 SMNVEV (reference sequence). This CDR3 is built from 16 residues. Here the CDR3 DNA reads TGTGCCAGCAGCAGGGGGCCCCCAGCAGCTAACTATGGCTACACCTTC. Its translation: CASSRGPPAANYGYTF.